This T cell receptor (beta chain) was sequenced in a study of blood T cell repertoires in COVID-19. Study-level information: The samples span acute and convalescent COVID-19 from the United States, Italy and Spain. T cells, B-cell-depleted T cells, or PBMCs provided the cDNA or gDNA that served as material.

The CDR3 consists of 15 residues. The germline gives CDR1 KGHSH, CDR2 LQKENI. Trimming took 6 bases from V and 0 from J, leaving 12 bases between them. In the study's own analysis: Using reference gene primer amplification, nucleated cell counts were estimated. Method: immunoSEQ multiplex PCR; TCRdb's copy keeps in-frame clones and lacks some. V and J calls and clone size are given by that table; D and trimming were obtained from the DNA. Of 200,000 to 250,000 clones in the sample, 80% were seen once. This receptor was taken from a woman aged 70 to 79 with acute or convalescent COVID-19. Sequenced input: peripheral blood. The chain recombines TRBV18 with TRBJ1-3; maybe TRBD1 (6 bases). This CDR3 reads CASSRQASSGNTIYF. The DNA for the CDR3 is TGTGCCAGCTCCCGACAGGCAAGCTCTGGAAACACCATATATTTT.